The 27 T cell receptor beta chains below were found in one sample sequenced in a study of T-cell memory formation after mild COVID-19. Via MiXCR, TCRdb re-called the 5' RACE reads, giving one row per CDR3 protein. This repertoire shows under 400,000 distinct CDR3 sequences, more than 20% found once; its top ten account for 12%. Sequenced material: PBMCs or a T cell subset sorted from them (not recorded which). Every receptor here comes from an adult woman who had mild COVID-19 (a few samples of this study predate the infection). Cell type and time point are not known.

This clonotype occurred many times. This rearrangement joins TRBV4-2 to TRBJ2-5; TRBD2 agrees at 13 bases. The CDR3 has 16 amino acids. After removal of 1 base from V and 1 base from J, the junction contained 0 bases not matched to a gene. CDR1 and CDR2 (germline): LGHNA, YNFKEQ. This CDR3 is CASSQGTSGGQETQYF. CDR3 DNA: TGTGCCAGCAGCCAAGGGACTAGCGGGGGCCAAGAGACCCAGTACTTC.

The rearrangement links TRBV7-3 to TRBJ2-1; no clear D. Germline V gene sequence: CDR1 SGHTA, CDR2 FQGTGA. CDR3 size: 15 residues. V lost 4 bases and J lost 4, with 14 bases in between. CDR3 bases: TGTGCCAGCAGCTCCCCGGACGCACGATACAATGAGCAGTTCTTC. Protein sequence: CASSSPDARYNEQFF. Based on the CDR3 plus reference TRBV7-3 and TRBJ2-1, the full variable domain is GAGVSQTPSNKVTEKGKYVELRCDPISGHTALYWYRQSLGQGPEFLIYFQGTGAADDSGLPNDRFFAVRPEGSVSTLKIQRTERGDSAVYLCASSSPDARYNEQFFGPGTRLTVL.

This clonotype has more than one count but fewer than ten. The chain is built from TRBV5-1 and TRBJ2-2; TRBD1 is a possible D gene (6 bases). CDR1 SGHRS and CDR2 YFSETQ come from the germline V gene. The CDR3 has 13 residues. V lost 3 bases and J 6 bases, leaving 9 bases between the germline ends. CDR3 nucleotide sequence: TGCGCCAGCAGCTCACAGGGTTCCGGGGAGCTGTTTTTT. Amino acids: CASSSQGSGELFF.

This chain links TRBV24-1 with TRBJ1-5, with D maybe TRBD1 (6 bases). This CDR3 region has 15 residues. Trimming pared 7 bases from V and 0 bases from J, leaving 12 bases between. Germline V gene data show CDR1 as KGHDR and CDR2 as SFDVKD. The CDR3 DNA is TGTGCCACCAGCGAGGGGGGCTTTAGCAATCAGCCCCAGCATTTT. It yields the protein CATSEGGFSNQPQHF.

This clonotype was observed a handful of times. This chain joins TRBV24-1 and TRBJ2-6; 8 nucleotides line up with TRBD1. The junction had 1 base not matched to a gene; V was cut back by 2 bases and J by 2 bases. The germline V gene has CDR1 KGHDR and CDR2 SFDVKD. CDR3 length equals 16 residues. CDR3 sequence (DNA): TGTGCCACCAGTGATTCGACAGGGGCTGGGGCCAACGTCCTGACTTTC. Encoded protein: CATSDSTGAGANVLTF.

The rearrangement links TRBV5-1 to TRBJ1-4, with D uncertain. The CDR3 sequence is 14 residues long. Germline V gene sequence: CDR1 SGHRS, CDR2 YFSETQ. V was shortened by 0 bases and J by 5 bases, with 8 bases between the two germline ends. The CDR3 nucleotides read TGCGCCAGCAGCTTGGCCGGGCAGAATGAAAAACTGTTTTTT. This sequence encodes CASSLAGQNEKLFF.

J is TRBJ2-1 and V is TRBV15; either TRBD1 or TRBD2 may fit D (5 bases each). V dropped 0 bases and J dropped 3 bases, with 12 bases sitting between them. Germline V gives CDR1 LNHNV, CDR2 YYDKDF (reference sequence). CDR3 length: 16 residues. CDR3: CATSREGQGVYNEQFF. CDR3 nucleotide sequence: TGTGCCACCAGCAGAGAGGGTCAGGGAGTCTACAATGAGCAGTTCTTC.

This clonotype was found a few times. The chain links TRBV12-3 or TRBV12-4 to TRBJ2-2; 10 positions match TRBD2. The CDR3 is made up of 14 amino acids. V lost 9 bases, J lost 0 bases, and 1 base stayed unmatched. The DNA of the CDR3 is TGTGCCAGGGGGACTAGCGCGAACACCGGGGAGCTGTTTTTT. Its protein is CARGTSANTGELFF.

This clonotype appeared a few times. The chain is built from TRBV12-3 or TRBV12-4 and TRBJ1-6, with 7 bases lining up with TRBD1. V dropped 5 bases and J dropped 8; count of bases not matched to a gene: 12. There are 16 residues in the CDR3. CDR3 sequence reads: CASSLNRGRSDSPLHF. The CDR3 bases are TGTGCCAGCAGTCTCAACAGGGGCCGGTCGGATTCACCCCTCCACTTT.

The rearrangement uses TRBV24-1 and TRBJ2-2; unclear D gene. This CDR3 spans 16 amino acids. The V end was cut by 3 bases, the J end by 6 bases, with 16 bases between. The germline V gene encodes CDR1 KGHDR and CDR2 SFDVKD. The CDR3 reads CATSDPRTVYPGELFF. The CDR3 bases are TGTGCCACCAGTGATCCCCGAACTGTTTACCCCGGGGAGCTGTTTTTT.

The V and J genes are TRBV5-1 and TRBJ2-2; TRBD2 aligns across 11 bases. CDR1 is SGHRS and CDR2 is YFSETQ in the germline V gene. The CDR3 extends over 17 amino acids. The ends lost 0 bases at V and 2 bases at J; junction bases unmatched: 3. The CDR3 is CASSLGLAGLNTGELFF. The CDR3 DNA reads as TGCGCCAGCAGCTTGGGACTAGCGGGGCTCAACACCGGGGAGCTGTTTTTT.

As regards this clonotype: One end of the junction is discordant with germline, which a read error may explain. V is TRBV12-3 or TRBV12-4 and J is TRBJ2-2; 9 positions match TRBD2. CDR3 size: 16 residues. This CDR3 reads CASSPGAGGNPGELFF. Here the CDR3 DNA reads TGTGCCAGCAGTCCGGGGGCGGGAGGGAACCCCGGGGAGCTGTTTTTT.

The gene calls are TRBV4-1 and TRBJ2-2, with 9 bases lining up with TRBD1. After removal of 4 bases from V and 6 bases from J, the junction contained 3 bases not matched to a gene. Germline assignment: CDR1 MGHRA and CDR2 YSYEKL. CDR3 length: 14 residues. The CDR3 loop reads CASSRTGVAGELFF. The CDR3 DNA sequence: TGCGCCAGCAGCCGGACAGGGGTGGCCGGGGAGCTGTTTTTT.

This clonotype was seen only once. V gene TRBV7-2 combines with J gene TRBJ1-1, with D uncertain. Trimming stripped 7 bases from V and 0 bases from J, with 15 bases between. The CDR3 extends over 15 amino acids. From germline, CDR1 is SGHTA and CDR2 FQGNSA. Written as DNA, the CDR3 is TGTGCCAGCATCTTGGTTGCGGCCATGAACACTGAAGCTTTCTTT. Amino acid sequence: CASILVAAMNTEAFF.

The chain has TRBV12-3 or TRBV12-4 and TRBJ2-3; 9 bases line up with TRBD2. The length of the CDR3 is 12 residues. The V and J ends lost 2 bases and 13 bases, in that order; junction bases with no gene match: 4. The CDR3 loop reads CASSLLAGYKYF. The CDR3 nucleotides are TGTGCCAGCAGTTTACTAGCGGGGTACAAGTATTTT.

The chain couples TRBV3-1 to TRBJ2-1, with 7 bases aligning to TRBD2. Unmatched junction bases numbered 13, after V lost 4 bases and J lost 7 bases. The CDR3 has 16 residues. Per germline, CDR1 LGHDT and CDR2 YNNKEL (reference sequence). CDR3 in DNA: TGTGCCAGCAGCCCTGCCGGACTAGTCGGCTGGAATGAGCAGTTCTTC. Its protein is CASSPAGLVGWNEQFF.

Only a few counts were recorded for this clonotype. The chain is built from TRBV12-3 or TRBV12-4 and TRBJ2-1; the D gene is possibly TRBD1 (5 bases). CDR3 length: 14 residues. The V gene lost 2 bases and the J gene lost 5 bases, with 10 bases spanning the gap. CDR3 residues: CASSLNGADNEQFF. The CDR3 bases are TGTGCCAGCAGTTTAAATGGGGCTGACAATGAGCAGTTCTTC.

V usage is TRBV4-2 and J usage is TRBJ2-1; D remains unclear. The CDR3 has 13 amino acids. Germline V gene sequence: CDR1 LGHNA, CDR2 YNFKEQ. V was shortened by 4 bases and J by 6 bases, with 10 bases between the two germline ends. DNA for the CDR3: TGTGCCAGCAGCCCGGTGGTAGGCAATGAGCAGTTCTTC. Translated: CASSPVVGNEQFF.

The CDR3 protein is CAIMDRSSNQPQHF. The CDR3 nucleotides are TGTGCCATTATGGACAGGTCTAGCAATCAGCCCCAGCATTTT. The rearrangement links TRBV6-1 to TRBJ1-5; 7 bases line up with TRBD1. Trimming cost V 10 bases and J 0 bases; bases outside gene matches: 6. Germline CDR1 reads MNHNS; CDR2 reads SASEGT. The length of the CDR3 is 14 residues.

The chain couples TRBV28 to TRBJ2-7; 8 nucleotides align to TRBD2. The junction had 1 base not matched to a gene; V was cut back by 6 bases and J by 3 bases. Germline V gives CDR1 MDHEN, CDR2 SYDVKM. The CDR3 contains 12 residues. The CDR3 DNA follows: TGTGCCAGCAGGGGACTAGTCTACGAGCAGTACTTC. Its protein product is CASRGLVYEQYF. The variable domain in full, with the rest retrieved from reference TRBV28 and TRBJ2-7, is DVKVTQSSRYLVKRTGEKVFLECVQDMDHENMFWYRQDPGLGLRLIYFSYDVKMKEKGDIPEGYSVSREKKERFSLILESASTNQTSMYLCASRGLVYEQYFGPGTRLTVT.

V and J are TRBV20-1 and TRBJ2-7; TRBD1 or TRBD2 may be the D gene (7 bases each). This CDR3 contains 12 residues. CDR1 DFQATT and CDR2 SNEGSKA come from the germline V gene (reference sequence). V lost 7 bases to trimming and J lost 4 bases, with 14 bases between them. CDR3 in DNA: TGCAGTGGGAGACAGGGAGGGTACGAGCAGTACTTC. It codes for CSGRQGGYEQYF.

This clonotype has a handful of counts. The chain couples TRBV4-2 to TRBJ2-1; 14 bases line up with TRBD2. V trimming: 3 bases; J trimming: 8 bases; junction bases outside the gene matches: 3. The germline V gene encodes CDR1 LGHNA and CDR2 YNFKEQ. CDR3 length: 15 amino acids. CDR3 protein: CASSQGTSGSDEQFF. CDR3 nucleotide sequence: TGTGCCAGCAGCCAGGGGACTAGCGGGAGTGATGAGCAGTTCTTC.

This clonotype showed up just a few times. The chain is built from TRBV28 and TRBJ1-2; D gene unclear. Trimming pared 4 bases from V and 5 bases from J, leaving 20 bases between. The germline CDR1 and CDR2 sequences are MDHEN and SYDVKM. The CDR3 covers 16 residues. The chain's CDR3 is CASSSRGPQEQYGYTF. DNA for the CDR3: TGTGCCAGCAGTTCTCGTGGGCCCCAGGAGCAATATGGCTACACCTTC.

The table lists this clonotype with a few counts. CDR3: CASTRGGDEQFF. Written as DNA, the CDR3 is TGCGCCTCCACACGGGGGGGCGATGAGCAGTTCTTC. The chain employs TRBV5-1 and TRBJ2-1, with TRBD2 matching 8 bases. The CDR3 extends over 12 amino acids. Losses at the gene ends were 10 bases for V and 8 bases for J; bases not matched to a gene: 8. CDR1 is SGHRS, CDR2 YFSETQ, per germline.

This clonotype came up many times. The chain joins TRBV7-2 to TRBJ2-3; D possibly corresponds to TRBD1 (6 bases). CDR1 is SGHTA and CDR2 is FQGNSA in the germline V gene. The CDR3 is 15 amino acids. V lost 2 bases, J lost 4 bases, and 13 bases lay in between. DNA for the CDR3: TGTGCCAGCAGCTTATATCGGACAGCGGCAGATACGCAGTATTTT. Translated, it gives CASSLYRTAADTQYF.

The rearrangement uses TRBV7-7 and TRBJ2-5, with D perhaps matching TRBD2 (7 bases). CDR1 and CDR2 (germline): SSHAT, FNYEAQ (reference sequence). V shed 1 base and J shed 4 bases, with 13 bases lying between them. The CDR3 runs to 15 residues. This CDR3 is CASSLGGGAGETQYF. DNA for the CDR3: TGTGCCAGCAGCTTAGGCGGGGGCGCGGGAGAGACCCAGTACTTC.

This clonotype was recorded a few times. The CDR3 sequence: CASSLVVYADRETQYF. The DNA for the CDR3 is TGTGCCAGCAGCTTAGTGGTGTACGCGGACCGGGAGACCCAGTACTTC. The V and J genes are TRBV7-8 and TRBJ2-5; D ambiguous. The germline V gene encodes CDR1 SGHVS and CDR2 FQNEAQ. V lost 1 base and J 5 bases, leaving 17 bases between the germline ends. There are 16 residues in the CDR3.